The 17 T cell receptor beta chains in this list originate from one sample, sequenced in a study of T cell responses to AZD1222 COVID-19 vaccine. TCRdb's table, derived via immunoSEQ multiplex PCR, lists solely in-frame clones and lacks some. The sample includes 140,000 to 150,000 clones, around nine tenths of them seen just once. The sequenced sample was peripheral blood, obtained on day 0 of AZD1222 vaccination. Receptor source: an adult in good health.

The gene calls are TRBV9 and TRBJ2-7, with 7 bases fitting TRBD2. The CDR3 has 15 amino acids. Germline V gives CDR1 SGDLS, CDR2 YYNGEE. Germline trimming cut 4 bases from V and 4 bases from J; bases unmatched to any gene: 11. The CDR3 DNA is TGTGCCAGCAGCCCCAGTGGTCAGCGGGAATACGAGCAGTACTTC. Encoded protein: CASSPSGQREYEQYF.

The V call is TRBV2, the J call TRBJ1-5; D unresolved. Germline lookup yields CDR1 SNHLY and CDR2 FYNNEI. V was trimmed by 5 bases and J by 4 bases, leaving 9 bases between them. The CDR3 extends over 13 amino acids. Here the CDR3 DNA reads TGTGCCAGCAGTCTTAGGATGAATCAGCCCCAGCATTTT. This codes for CASSLRMNQPQHF.

The chain uses TRBV9 and TRBJ2-5; either TRBD1 or TRBD2 may fit D (5 bases each). The V gene's germline CDR1 is SGDLS and CDR2 YYNGEE. The CDR3 runs 13 residues. Trimming left V 0 bases short and J 5 bases short, with 8 bases between. The CDR3, as DNA: TGTGCCAGCAGCGTAGCAGGGAGTGAGACCCAGTACTTC. Protein: CASSVAGSETQYF.

This sequence joins TRBV5-1 and TRBJ2-1; D unresolved. Deletions cut 0 bases from V and 8 bases from J, with 9 bases between. The CDR3 consists of 13 residues. Germline V gives CDR1 SGHRS, CDR2 YFSETQ. The CDR3 DNA follows: TGCGCCAGCAGCTTGGAAGGGTCTGATGAGCAGTTCTTC. It translates to CASSLEGSDEQFF.

The CDR3 DNA is TGTGCCAGCAGCTTTCGTTCCCGGACGGAGACCCAGTACTTC. It is translated as CASSFRSRTETQYF. The chain combines TRBV13 with TRBJ2-5, with D uncertain. The ends were cut back, 3 bases at V and 5 bases at J, with 13 bases in the middle. Per germline, CDR1 PRHDT and CDR2 FYEKMQ (reference sequence). The CDR3 loop spans 14 amino acids.

The chain has TRBV5-5 and TRBJ2-2; D is perhaps TRBD2 (6 bases). With 4 bases removed from V and 8 bases from J, the gap between germline ends came to 15 bases. Germline V CDR1 and CDR2: SGHKS, YYEKEE (reference sequence). The CDR3 is made up of 14 amino acids. The CDR3 DNA reads as TGTGCCAGCAGCATCGGACTATTGGTGGGGGAGCTGTTTTTT. Amino acid sequence: CASSIGLLVGELFF.

DNA for the CDR3: TGTGCCAGCAGTCCCCCGGAGGGGGCTCGTCAGCCCCAGCATTTT. Protein: CASSPPEGARQPQHF. The chain carries TRBV28 and TRBJ1-5; TRBD1 matches 7 bases. V lost 5 bases, J lost 6 bases, and 10 bases stayed unmatched. Germline V gene data show CDR1 as MDHEN and CDR2 as SYDVKM. The CDR3 loop spans 15 amino acids. The variable domain in full, completed from reference TRBV28 and TRBJ1-5, reads DVKVTQSSRYLVKRTGEKVFLECVQDMDHENMFWYRQDPGLGLRLIYFSYDVKMKEKGDIPEGYSVSREKKERFSLILESASTNQTSMYLCASSPPEGARQPQHFGDGTRLSIL.

The J gene is TRBJ1-1, the V gene TRBV5-1, with 7 bases that match TRBD1. This CDR3 is built from 12 residues. J lost 7 bases, V lost 5 bases, and 5 bases had no gene match. Germline CDR1 SGHRS, CDR2 YFSETQ. The CDR3 here is CASREQGYEAFF. The CDR3 DNA is TGCGCCAGCAGAGAACAGGGGTATGAAGCTTTCTTT.

V and J are TRBV4-3 and TRBJ1-3; D uncertain. V was cut by 1 base and J by 2 bases, with 12 bases left in between. Germline loops: CDR1 LGHNA, CDR2 YSLEER. This CDR3 has 16 residues. The CDR3 loop reads CASSQATRSAGNTIYF. CDR3 nucleotides: TGCGCCAGCAGCCAAGCGACGCGGAGTGCTGGAAACACCATATATTTT.

The chain is built from TRBV7-6 and TRBJ2-2; tentative D call: TRBD2 (6 bases). The germline V and J ends were trimmed by 3 bases and 4 bases, with 12 bases remaining between them. This CDR3 has 15 amino acids. Per germline, CDR1 SGHVS and CDR2 FNYEAQ. The CDR3 nucleotides are TGTGCCAGCAGCTTGGGACTCTCCTTCACCGGGGAGCTGTTTTTT. As protein: CASSLGLSFTGELFF.

The J gene is TRBJ2-7, the V gene TRBV28; weak D call: TRBD1 (5 bases). CDR1 and CDR2 (germline): MDHEN, SYDVKM. The V end lost 3 bases, the J end lost 10 bases, and 10 bases lay between the germline ends. The CDR3 sequence is 11 residues long. Written as DNA, the CDR3 is TGTGCCAGCAGTTTGGGGCAGGATCAGTACTTC. It translates to CASSLGQDQYF.

V gene TRBV7-2 combines with J gene TRBJ1-4; D unclear. V lost 2 bases and J lost 7, with 14 bases in between. There are 15 residues in the CDR3. The germline CDR1 and CDR2 sequences are SGHTA and FQGNSA. CDR3 DNA: TGTGCCAGCAGCTTATCGTTTGGTGAGAGTGAAAAACTGTTTTTT. Protein sequence: CASSLSFGESEKLFF.

The chain couples TRBV18 to TRBJ1-4; D gene ambiguous. The CDR3 length is 13 residues. Per germline, CDR1 KGHSH and CDR2 LQKENI. V lost 3 bases and J lost 5, with 7 bases in between. The CDR3 region is CASSPDKNEKLFF. In nucleotides, the CDR3 is TGTGCCAGCTCACCCGACAAGAATGAAAAACTGTTTTTT.

J is TRBJ2-1 and V is TRBV7-9, with 14 bases that match TRBD2. This CDR3 comprises 15 residues. J was trimmed by 12 bases and V by 5 bases; bases with no gene match: 9. Looked up from germline, CDR1 is SEHNR and CDR2 is FQNEAQ (reference sequence). The CDR3 region is CASSTAGTSGRWQFF. As DNA, the CDR3 is TGTGCCAGCAGCACCGCAGGGACTAGCGGGAGATGGCAGTTCTTC.

The chain recombines TRBV12-3 or TRBV12-4 with TRBJ2-1, with D uncertain. Trimming left V 6 bases short and J 4 bases short, with 10 bases between. The CDR3 sequence is 13 residues long. CDR3 residues: CASRPVEYNEQFF. The CDR3 DNA sequence: TGTGCCAGCAGGCCAGTAGAGTACAATGAGCAGTTCTTC.

V and J are TRBV4-3 and TRBJ2-1; the match to TRBD2 covers 8 bases. The germline gives CDR1 LGHNA, CDR2 YSLEER. Unmatched junction bases numbered 7, after V lost 5 bases and J lost 4 bases. There are 15 residues in the CDR3. Written as DNA, the CDR3 is TGCGCCAGCAGCTTGGGCGGGGGGAGTTACAATGAGCAGTTCTTC. Translated: CASSLGGGSYNEQFF.

V usage is TRBV5-8 and J usage is TRBJ2-1, with 7 bases matching TRBD1. Germline V lookup: CDR1 SGHTS, CDR2 YDEGEE. The CDR3 runs 15 residues. Trimming removed 0 bases from V and 2 bases from J; junction bases left unmatched: 2. In DNA, the CDR3 is TGTGCCAGCAGCTTGGAGGGGACAGCCTACAATGAGCAGTTCTTC. Protein product: CASSLEGTAYNEQFF.